This entry lists 3 T cell receptor beta chains sequenced from one sample in a study of T cells after yellow fever vaccination. TCRdb re-derived calls from the 5' RACE reads in MiXCR, one entry per CDR3 protein. The repertoire holds fewer than 450,000 distinct CDR3 sequences, with 11% as singletons. This specimen was PBMCs, taken on the day of the first yellow fever vaccination. All receptors derive from a man in his late teens or twenties who received the YFV17D yellow fever vaccine.

The chain couples TRBV5-1 to TRBJ2-3, with 10 bases aligning to TRBD2. Per germline, CDR1 SGHRS and CDR2 YFSETQ. The CDR3 runs to 15 residues. J gave up 10 bases and V 0 bases, and 8 bases lay outside the gene matches. The DNA of the CDR3 is TGCGCCAGCAGCTTGGGGACTAGCGGCCTGGCCGCGCAGTATTTT. Encoded protein: CASSLGTSGLAAQYF.

This clonotype was seen repeatedly, ten times or more. This sequence joins TRBV7-9 and TRBJ2-5; D is uncertain. The CDR3 spans 13 residues. With 3 bases removed from V and 4 bases from J, the gap between germline ends came to 9 bases. The germline CDR1 and CDR2 sequences are SEHNR and FQNEAQ (reference sequence). The CDR3, as DNA: TGTGCCAGCAGCTTGGTAGCCCGAGAGACCCAGTACTTC. It codes for CASSLVARETQYF.

This chain connects TRBV12-3 or TRBV12-4 to TRBJ2-1; 7 bases agree with TRBD2. Trimming cost V 7 bases and J 0 bases; bases outside gene matches: 6. This CDR3 contains 15 residues. The CDR3, as DNA: TGTGCCAGCACCACGGGGGGATTCTCCTACAATGAGCAGTTCTTC. Translation gives CASTTGGFSYNEQFF.